This T cell receptor beta chain was profiled in a study of T cells in lung cancer brain metastases. Study summary: Primary and brain metastasis specimens were taken a median approximately 350 days apart.

Using immunoSEQ multiplex PCR, the repertoire was profiled, and TCRdb retains in-frame clones only, with some absent. This sample carries fewer than 6,500 clones, approximately 86% of them seen once, and the ten largest clones take less than 5%. Overall study results and limits: Brain metastases had fewer unique productive clones than primaries (median approximately 1,600 versus 4,100).

V lost 5 bases, J lost 4 bases, and 7 bases stayed unmatched. CDR3 length equals 16 residues. Germline CDR1 and CDR2: MNHEY and SMNVEV (reference sequence). A note on this clone: Its antigen is as yet unknown.

This sequence originates from a man between 70 and 80 years old with non-small cell lung cancer. The chain has TRBV27 and TRBJ2-2, with 10 bases lining up with TRBD1. The specimen sequenced was tumor tissue from the primary lung tumor. The CDR3 reads CASSPPGTGATGELFF. The CDR3 nucleotides are TGTGCCAGCAGTCCCCCCGGGACAGGGGCCACCGGGGAGCTGTTTTTT.